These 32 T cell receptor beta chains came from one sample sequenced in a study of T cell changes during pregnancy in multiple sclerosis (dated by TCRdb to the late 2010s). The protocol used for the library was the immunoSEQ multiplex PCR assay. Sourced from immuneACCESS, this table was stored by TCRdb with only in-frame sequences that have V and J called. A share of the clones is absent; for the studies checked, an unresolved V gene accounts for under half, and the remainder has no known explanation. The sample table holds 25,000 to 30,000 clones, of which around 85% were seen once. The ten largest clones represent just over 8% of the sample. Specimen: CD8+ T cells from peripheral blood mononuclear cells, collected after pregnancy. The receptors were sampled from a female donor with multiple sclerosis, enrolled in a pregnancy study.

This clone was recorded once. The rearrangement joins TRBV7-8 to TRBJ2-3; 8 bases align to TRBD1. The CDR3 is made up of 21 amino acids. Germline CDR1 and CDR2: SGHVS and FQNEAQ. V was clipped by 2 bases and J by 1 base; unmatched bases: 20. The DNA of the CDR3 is TGTGCCAGCAGCTTATTTGGTGTCGGGGACAGGTGGGGATCTGGCACAGATACGCAGTATTTT. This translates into CASSLFGVGDRWGSGTDTQYF.

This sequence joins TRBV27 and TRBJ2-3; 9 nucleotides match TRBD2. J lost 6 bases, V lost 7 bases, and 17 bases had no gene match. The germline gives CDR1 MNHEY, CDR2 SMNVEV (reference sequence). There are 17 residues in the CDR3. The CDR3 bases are TGTGCCAGCACCCCCCAGGGGCGGGGGGGCCATTGGGATACGCAGTATTTT. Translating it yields CASTPQGRGGHWDTQYF.

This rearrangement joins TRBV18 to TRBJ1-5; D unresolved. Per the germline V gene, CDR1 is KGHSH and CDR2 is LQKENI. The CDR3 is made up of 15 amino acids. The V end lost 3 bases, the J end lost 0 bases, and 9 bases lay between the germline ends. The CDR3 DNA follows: TGTGCCAGCTCACCCGCAGGCCCTAGCAATCAGCCCCAGCATTTT. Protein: CASSPAGPSNQPQHF.

The CDR3 DNA reads TGTGCCAGCAGCTTATCCGGGGGGCCGTCAGATACGCAGTATTTT. Amino acids: CASSLSGGPSDTQYF. The rearrangement links TRBV7-3 to TRBJ2-3, with TRBD2 as a possible D gene (7 bases). Germline V CDR1 and CDR2: SGHTA, FQGTGA. The CDR3 runs to 15 residues. Deletions cut 2 bases from V and 4 bases from J, with 13 bases between.

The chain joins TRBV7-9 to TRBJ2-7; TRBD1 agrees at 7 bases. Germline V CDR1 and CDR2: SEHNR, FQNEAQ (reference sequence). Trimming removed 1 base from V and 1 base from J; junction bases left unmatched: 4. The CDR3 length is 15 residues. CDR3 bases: TGTGCCAGCAGCTTAGGGACAGGCGGTTCCTACGAGCAGTACTTC. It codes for CASSLGTGGSYEQYF.

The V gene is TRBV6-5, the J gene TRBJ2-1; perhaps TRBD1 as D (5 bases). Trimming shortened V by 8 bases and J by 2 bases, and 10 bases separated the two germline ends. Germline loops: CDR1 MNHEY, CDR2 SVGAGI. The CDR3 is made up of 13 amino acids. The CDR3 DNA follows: TGTGCCAGCTCTGACAGCCCCTACAATGAGCAGTTCTTC. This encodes CASSDSPYNEQFF.

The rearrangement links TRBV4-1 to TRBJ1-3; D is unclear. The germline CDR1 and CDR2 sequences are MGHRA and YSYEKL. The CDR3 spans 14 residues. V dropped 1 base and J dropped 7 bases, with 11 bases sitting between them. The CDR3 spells CASSQGLPGNTIYF. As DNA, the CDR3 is TGCGCCAGCAGCCAAGGCCTACCCGGGAACACCATATATTTT.

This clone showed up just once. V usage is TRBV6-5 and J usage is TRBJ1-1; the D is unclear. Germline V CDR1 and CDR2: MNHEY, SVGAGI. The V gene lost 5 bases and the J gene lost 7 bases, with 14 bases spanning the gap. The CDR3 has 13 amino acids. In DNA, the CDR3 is TGTGCCAGCAGTCCCCAGCCGGCGGTTGAAGCTTTCTTT. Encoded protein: CASSPQPAVEAFF.

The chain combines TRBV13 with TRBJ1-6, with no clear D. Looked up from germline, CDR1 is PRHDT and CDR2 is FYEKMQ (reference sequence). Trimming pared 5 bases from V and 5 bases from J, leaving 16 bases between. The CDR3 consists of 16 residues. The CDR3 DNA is TGTGCCAGCAGCGCCCGACTCAATTGGGATAATTCACCCCTCCACTTT. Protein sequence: CASSARLNWDNSPLHF.

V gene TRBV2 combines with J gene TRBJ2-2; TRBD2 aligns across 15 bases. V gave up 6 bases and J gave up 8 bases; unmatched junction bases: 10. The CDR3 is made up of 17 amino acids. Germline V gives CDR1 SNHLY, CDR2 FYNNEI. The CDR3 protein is CASRRGLAGGPNGELFF. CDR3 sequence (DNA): TGTGCCAGCAGACGAGGACTAGCGGGGGGGCCTAATGGGGAGCTGTTTTTT.

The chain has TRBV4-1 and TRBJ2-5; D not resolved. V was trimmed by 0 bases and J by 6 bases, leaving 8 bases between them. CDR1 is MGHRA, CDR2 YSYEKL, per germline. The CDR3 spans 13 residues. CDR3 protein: CASSQDRAKTQYF. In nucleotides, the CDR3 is TGCGCCAGCAGCCAAGACCGAGCGAAGACCCAGTACTTC.

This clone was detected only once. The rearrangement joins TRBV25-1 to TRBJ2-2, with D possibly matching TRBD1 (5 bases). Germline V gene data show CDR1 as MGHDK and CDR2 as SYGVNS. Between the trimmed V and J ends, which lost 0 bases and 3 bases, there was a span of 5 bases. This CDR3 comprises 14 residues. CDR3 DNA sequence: TGTGCCAGCAGTGAATACAGGGACACCGGGGAGCTGTTTTTT. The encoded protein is CASSEYRDTGELFF.

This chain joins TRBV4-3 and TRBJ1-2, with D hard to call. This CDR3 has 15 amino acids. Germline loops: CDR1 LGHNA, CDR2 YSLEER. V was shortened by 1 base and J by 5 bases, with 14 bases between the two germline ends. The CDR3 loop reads CASSQVIEVFYGYTF. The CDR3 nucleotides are TGCGCCAGCAGCCAAGTGATCGAGGTTTTTTATGGCTACACCTTC.

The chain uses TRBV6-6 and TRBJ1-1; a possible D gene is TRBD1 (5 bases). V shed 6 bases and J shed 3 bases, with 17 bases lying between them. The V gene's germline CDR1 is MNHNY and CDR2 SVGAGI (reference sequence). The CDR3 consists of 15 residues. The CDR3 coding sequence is TGTGCCAGCAGCCTTCGATTACGGGGGGACACTGAAGCTTTCTTT. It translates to CASSLRLRGDTEAFF.

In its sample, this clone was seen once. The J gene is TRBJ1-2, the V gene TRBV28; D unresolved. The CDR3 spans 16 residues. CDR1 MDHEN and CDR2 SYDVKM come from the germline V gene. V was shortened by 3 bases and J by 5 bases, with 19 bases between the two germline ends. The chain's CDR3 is CASSFPGQALAYGYTF. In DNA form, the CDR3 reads TGTGCCAGCAGTTTTCCAGGTCAGGCCCTCGCTTATGGCTACACCTTC.

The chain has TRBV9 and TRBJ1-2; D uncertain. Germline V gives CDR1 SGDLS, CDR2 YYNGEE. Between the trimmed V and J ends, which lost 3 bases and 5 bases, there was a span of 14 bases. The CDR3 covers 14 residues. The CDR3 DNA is TGTGCCAGCAGCGCCAGGATGCCCCATTATGGCTACACCTTC. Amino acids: CASSARMPHYGYTF.

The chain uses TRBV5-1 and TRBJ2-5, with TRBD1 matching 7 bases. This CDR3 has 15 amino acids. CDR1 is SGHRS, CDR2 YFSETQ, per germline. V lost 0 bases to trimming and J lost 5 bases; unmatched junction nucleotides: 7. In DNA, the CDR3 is TGCGCCAGCAGCTTGGTAGGGGGCGCAGTCGAGACCCAGTACTTC. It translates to CASSLVGGAVETQYF. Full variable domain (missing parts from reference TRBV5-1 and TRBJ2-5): KAGVTQTPRYLIKTRGQQVTLSCSPISGHRSVSWYQQTPGQGLQFLFEYFSETQRNKGNFPGRFSGRQFSNSRSEMNVSTLELGDSALYLCASSLVGGAVETQYFGPGTRLLVL.

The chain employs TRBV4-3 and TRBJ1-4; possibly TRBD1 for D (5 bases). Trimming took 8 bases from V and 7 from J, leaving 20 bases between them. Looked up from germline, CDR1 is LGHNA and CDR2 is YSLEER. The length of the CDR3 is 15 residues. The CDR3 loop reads CASSASSGGSEKLFF. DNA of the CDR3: TGCGCCAGCTCTGCCTCTAGCGGGGGGTCTGAAAAACTGTTTTTT.

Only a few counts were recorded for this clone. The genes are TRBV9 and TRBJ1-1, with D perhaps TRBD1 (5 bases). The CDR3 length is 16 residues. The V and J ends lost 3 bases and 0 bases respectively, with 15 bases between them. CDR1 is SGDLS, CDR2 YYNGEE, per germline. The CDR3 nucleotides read TGTGCCAGCAGCGGAGGAGCAGGGATCCTGAACACTGAAGCTTTCTTT. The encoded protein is CASSGGAGILNTEAFF.

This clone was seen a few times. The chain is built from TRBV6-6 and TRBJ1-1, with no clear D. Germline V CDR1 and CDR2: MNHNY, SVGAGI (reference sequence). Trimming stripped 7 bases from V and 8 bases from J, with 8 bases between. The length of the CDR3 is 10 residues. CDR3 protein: CASIFGEAFF. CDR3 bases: TGTGCCAGCATCTTCGGGGAAGCTTTCTTT.

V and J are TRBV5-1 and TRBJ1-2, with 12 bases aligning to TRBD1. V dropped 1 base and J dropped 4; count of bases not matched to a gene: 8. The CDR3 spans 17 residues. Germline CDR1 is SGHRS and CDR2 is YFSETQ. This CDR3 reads CASSLFGTGGSGYGYTF. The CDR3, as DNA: TGCGCCAGCAGCTTGTTCGGGACAGGGGGCTCGGGCTATGGCTACACCTTC.

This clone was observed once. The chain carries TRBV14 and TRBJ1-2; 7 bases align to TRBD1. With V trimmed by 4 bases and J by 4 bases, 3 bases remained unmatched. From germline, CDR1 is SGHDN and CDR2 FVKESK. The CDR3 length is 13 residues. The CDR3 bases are TGTGCCAGCAGCCCAGGGGGTGCCTATGGCTACACCTTC. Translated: CASSPGGAYGYTF.

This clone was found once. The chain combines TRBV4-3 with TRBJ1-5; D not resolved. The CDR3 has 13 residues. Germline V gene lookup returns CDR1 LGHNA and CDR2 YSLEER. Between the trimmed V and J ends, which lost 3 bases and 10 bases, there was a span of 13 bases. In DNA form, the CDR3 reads TGCGCCAGCAGCCATCTCGAAGGAGGTCCCCAGCATTTT. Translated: CASSHLEGGPQHF.

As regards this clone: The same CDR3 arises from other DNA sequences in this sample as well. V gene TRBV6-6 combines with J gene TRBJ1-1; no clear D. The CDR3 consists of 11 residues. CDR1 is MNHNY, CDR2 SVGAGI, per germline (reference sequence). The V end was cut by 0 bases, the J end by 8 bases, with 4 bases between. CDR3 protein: CASSYSGEAFF. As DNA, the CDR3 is TGTGCCAGCAGTTACTCCGGGGAAGCTTTCTTT.

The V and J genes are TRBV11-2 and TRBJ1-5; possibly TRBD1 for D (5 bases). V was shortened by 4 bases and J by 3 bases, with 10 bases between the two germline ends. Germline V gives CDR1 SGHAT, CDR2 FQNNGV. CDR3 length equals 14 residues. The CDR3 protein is CASSSGITNQPQHF. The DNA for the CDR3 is TGTGCCAGCAGCTCAGGGATTACCAATCAGCCCCAGCATTTT.

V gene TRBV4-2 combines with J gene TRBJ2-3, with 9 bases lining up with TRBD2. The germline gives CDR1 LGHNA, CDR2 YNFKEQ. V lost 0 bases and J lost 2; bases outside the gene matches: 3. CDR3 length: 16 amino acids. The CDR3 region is CASSQDRGGATDTQYF. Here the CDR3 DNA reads TGTGCCAGCAGCCAAGATCGCGGGGGGGCCACAGATACGCAGTATTTT.

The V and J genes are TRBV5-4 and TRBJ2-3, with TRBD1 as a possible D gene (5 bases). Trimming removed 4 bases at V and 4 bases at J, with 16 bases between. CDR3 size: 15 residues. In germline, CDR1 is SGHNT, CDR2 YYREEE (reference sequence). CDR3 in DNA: TGTGCCAGCAGCCCACTCATAGGGGCCGCAGATACGCAGTATTTT. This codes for CASSPLIGAADTQYF.

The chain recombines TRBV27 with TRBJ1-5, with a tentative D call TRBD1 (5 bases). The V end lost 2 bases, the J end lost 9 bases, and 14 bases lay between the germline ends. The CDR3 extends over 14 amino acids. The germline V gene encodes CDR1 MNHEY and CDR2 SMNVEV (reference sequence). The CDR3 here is CASSLAGRYWPQHF. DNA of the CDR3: TGTGCCAGCAGTTTAGCGGGACGATATTGGCCCCAGCATTTT.

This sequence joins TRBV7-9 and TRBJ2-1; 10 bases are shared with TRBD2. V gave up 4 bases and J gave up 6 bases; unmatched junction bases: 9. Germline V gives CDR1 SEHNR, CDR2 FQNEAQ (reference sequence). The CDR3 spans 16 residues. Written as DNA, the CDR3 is TGTGCCAGCAGCTCTCCTGGGACTAGCGTCTCCAATGAGCAGTTCTTC. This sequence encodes CASSSPGTSVSNEQFF.

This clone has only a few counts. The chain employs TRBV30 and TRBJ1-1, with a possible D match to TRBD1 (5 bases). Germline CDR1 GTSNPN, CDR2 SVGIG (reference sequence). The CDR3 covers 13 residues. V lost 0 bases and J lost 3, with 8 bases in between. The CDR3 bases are TGTGCCTGGAGTGTACGGGGGGACACTGAAGCTTTCTTT. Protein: CAWSVRGDTEAFF.

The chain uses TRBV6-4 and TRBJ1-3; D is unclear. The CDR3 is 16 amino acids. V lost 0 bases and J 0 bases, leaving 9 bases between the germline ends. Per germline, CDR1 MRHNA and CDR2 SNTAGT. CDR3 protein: CASSDSRADSGNTIYF. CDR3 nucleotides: TGTGCCAGCAGTGACTCGAGGGCGGACTCTGGAAACACCATATATTTT.

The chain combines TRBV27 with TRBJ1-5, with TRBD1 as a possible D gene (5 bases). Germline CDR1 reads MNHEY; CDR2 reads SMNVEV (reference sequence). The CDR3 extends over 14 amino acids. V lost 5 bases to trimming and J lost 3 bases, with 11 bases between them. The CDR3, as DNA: TGTGCCAGCAGTCTAAGACAGCACAATCAGCCCCAGCATTTT. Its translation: CASSLRQHNQPQHF.